This TCR beta chain was captured by sequencing in a study of T-cell memory formation after mild COVID-19. Study-level results: Pre-infection memory already had some responding clones, implying cross-reactive memory joined.

TCRdb called the 5' RACE reads again in MiXCR, with one record for every CDR3 protein. The data hold 350,000 to 450,000 distinct CDR3 sequences, with over 13% observed a single time. V lost 1 base and J lost 5, with 12 bases in between. This CDR3 spans 15 amino acids. Germline V gene sequence: CDR1 SGHRS, CDR2 YFSETQ. A single count supports this clonotype. The antigen is not known. Input material: PBMCs or a T cell subset sorted from them (not recorded which). The TCR sequence derives from a man younger than 30 who had mild COVID-19 (a few samples of this study predate the infection). Cell type and time point are not known. The rearrangement uses TRBV5-1 and TRBJ2-2; TRBD2 might be the D (6 bases). CDR3 nucleotide sequence: TGCGCCAGCAGCTTGATTGCGGGGAGGACCGGGGAGCTGTTTTTT. This sequence encodes CASSLIAGRTGELFF.